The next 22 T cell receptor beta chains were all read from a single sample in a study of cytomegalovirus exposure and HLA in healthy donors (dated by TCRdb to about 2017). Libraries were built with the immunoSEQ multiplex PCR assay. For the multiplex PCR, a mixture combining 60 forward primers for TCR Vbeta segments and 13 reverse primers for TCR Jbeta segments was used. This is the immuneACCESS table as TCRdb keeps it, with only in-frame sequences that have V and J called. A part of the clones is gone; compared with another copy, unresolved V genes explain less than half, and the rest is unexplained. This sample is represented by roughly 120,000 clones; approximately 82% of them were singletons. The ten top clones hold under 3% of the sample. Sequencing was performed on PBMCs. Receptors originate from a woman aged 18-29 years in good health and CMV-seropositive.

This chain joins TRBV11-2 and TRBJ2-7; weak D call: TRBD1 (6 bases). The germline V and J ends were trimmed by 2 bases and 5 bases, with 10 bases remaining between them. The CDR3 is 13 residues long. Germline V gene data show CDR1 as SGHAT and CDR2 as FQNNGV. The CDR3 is CASSLQGFNEQYF. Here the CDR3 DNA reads TGTGCCAGCAGCTTACAGGGGTTCAACGAGCAGTACTTC.

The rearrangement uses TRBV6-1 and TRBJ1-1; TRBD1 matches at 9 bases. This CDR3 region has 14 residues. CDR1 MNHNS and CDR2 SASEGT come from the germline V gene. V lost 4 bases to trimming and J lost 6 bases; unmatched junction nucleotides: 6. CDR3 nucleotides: TGTGCCAGCAGTGCCGGGACAGGGTTTGCTGAAGCTTTCTTT. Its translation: CASSAGTGFAEAFF.

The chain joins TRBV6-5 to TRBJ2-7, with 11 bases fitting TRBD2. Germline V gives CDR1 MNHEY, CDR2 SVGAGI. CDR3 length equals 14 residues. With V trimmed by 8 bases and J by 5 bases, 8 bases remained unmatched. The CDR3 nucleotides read TGTGCCAGCGGGTTATGGGGACTAGCGGACGAGCAGTACTTC. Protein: CASGLWGLADEQYF.

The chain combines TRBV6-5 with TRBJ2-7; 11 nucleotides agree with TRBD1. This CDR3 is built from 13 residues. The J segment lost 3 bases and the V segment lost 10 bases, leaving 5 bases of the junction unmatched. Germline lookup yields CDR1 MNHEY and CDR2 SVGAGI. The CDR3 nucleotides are TGTGCCACCGGACAGGGGGCGGTCTACGAGCAGTACTTC. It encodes CATGQGAVYEQYF.

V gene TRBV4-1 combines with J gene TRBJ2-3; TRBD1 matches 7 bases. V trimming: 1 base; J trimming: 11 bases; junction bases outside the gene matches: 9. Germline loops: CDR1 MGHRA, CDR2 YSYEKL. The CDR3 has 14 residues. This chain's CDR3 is CASSQGQGALGQYF. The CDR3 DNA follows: TGCGCCAGCAGCCAAGGACAGGGCGCTCTCGGGCAGTATTTT.

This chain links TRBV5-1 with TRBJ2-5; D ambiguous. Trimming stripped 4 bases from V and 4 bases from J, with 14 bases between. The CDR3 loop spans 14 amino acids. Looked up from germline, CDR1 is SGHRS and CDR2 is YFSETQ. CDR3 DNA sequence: TGCGCCAGCAGCAAACCTCTGACGGGAGAGACCCAGTACTTC. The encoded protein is CASSKPLTGETQYF.

This chain's CDR3 is CASSHVQGVNTEAFF. CDR3 coding DNA: TGCGCCAGCAGCCACGTACAGGGGGTGAACACTGAAGCTTTCTTT. The V and J genes are TRBV4-1 and TRBJ1-1; TRBD1 aligns across 8 bases. The CDR3 has 15 amino acids. J was trimmed by 0 bases and V by 3 bases; bases with no gene match: 3. Germline loops: CDR1 MGHRA, CDR2 YSYEKL.

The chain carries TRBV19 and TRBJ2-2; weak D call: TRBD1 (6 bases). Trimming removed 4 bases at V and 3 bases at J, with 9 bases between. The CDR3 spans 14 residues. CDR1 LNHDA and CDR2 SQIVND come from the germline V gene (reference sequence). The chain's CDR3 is CASSKRTDTGELFF. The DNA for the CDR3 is TGTGCCAGTAGTAAAAGGACAGACACCGGGGAGCTGTTTTTT.

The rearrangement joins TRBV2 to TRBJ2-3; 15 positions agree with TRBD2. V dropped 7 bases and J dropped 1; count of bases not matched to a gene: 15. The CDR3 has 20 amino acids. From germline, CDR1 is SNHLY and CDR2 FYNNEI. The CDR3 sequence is CASNGRTSGGAGFRTDTQYF. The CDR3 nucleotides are TGTGCCAGCAACGGTCGGACTAGCGGGGGGGCCGGGTTTCGCACAGATACGCAGTATTTT.

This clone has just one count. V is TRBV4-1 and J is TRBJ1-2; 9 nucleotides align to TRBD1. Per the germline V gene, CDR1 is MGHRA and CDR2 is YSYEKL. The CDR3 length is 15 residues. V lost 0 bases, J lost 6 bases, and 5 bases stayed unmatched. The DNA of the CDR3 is TGCGCCAGCAGCCAAGACCTTACAGGGGGCCATGGCTACACCTTC. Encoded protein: CASSQDLTGGHGYTF.

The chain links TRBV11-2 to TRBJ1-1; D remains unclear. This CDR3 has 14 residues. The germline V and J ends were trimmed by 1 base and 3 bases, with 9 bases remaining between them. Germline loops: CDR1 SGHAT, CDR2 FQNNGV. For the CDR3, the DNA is TGTGCCAGCAGCTTAGGCGTGGAGGACACTGAAGCTTTCTTT. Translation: CASSLGVEDTEAFF.

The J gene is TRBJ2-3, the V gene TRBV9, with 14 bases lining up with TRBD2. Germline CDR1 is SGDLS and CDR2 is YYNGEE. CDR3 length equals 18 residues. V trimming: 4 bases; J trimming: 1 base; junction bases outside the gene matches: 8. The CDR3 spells CASSSRLAGGSRTDTQYF. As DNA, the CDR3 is TGTGCCAGCAGCTCCAGACTAGCGGGGGGGTCGCGCACAGATACGCAGTATTTT.

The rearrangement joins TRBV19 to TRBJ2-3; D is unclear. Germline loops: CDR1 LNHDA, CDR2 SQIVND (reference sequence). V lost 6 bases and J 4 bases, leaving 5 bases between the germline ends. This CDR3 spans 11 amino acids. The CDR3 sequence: CASRAPDTQYF. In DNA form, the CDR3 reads TGTGCCAGTAGGGCTCCAGATACGCAGTATTTT.

The CDR3, as DNA: TGTGCCAGCACCGAATGGGGGGCTAGCGGGGGGGTCGCTGATACGCAGTATTTT. Its protein is CASTEWGASGGVADTQYF. This chain uses TRBV11-2 with TRBJ2-3; 12 nucleotides align to TRBD2. V was pared by 7 bases and J by 6 bases, with 17 bases of the junction left unmatched. The CDR3 has 18 residues. Germline CDR1 reads SGHAT; CDR2 reads FQNNGV. Variable domain in full (rest from reference TRBV11-2 and TRBJ2-3): EAGVAQSPRYKIIEKRQSVAFWCNPISGHATLYWYQQILGQGPKLLIQFQNNGVVDDSQLPKDRFSAERLKGVDSTLKIQPAKLEDSAVYLCASTEWGASGGVADTQYFGPGTRLTVL.

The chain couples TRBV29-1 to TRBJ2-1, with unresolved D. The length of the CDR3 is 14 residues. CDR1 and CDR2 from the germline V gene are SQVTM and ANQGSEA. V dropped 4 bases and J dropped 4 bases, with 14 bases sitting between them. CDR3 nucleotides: TGCAGCGTTGTTTTGGTGACACTGTACAATGAGCAGTTCTTC. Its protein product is CSVVLVTLYNEQFF.

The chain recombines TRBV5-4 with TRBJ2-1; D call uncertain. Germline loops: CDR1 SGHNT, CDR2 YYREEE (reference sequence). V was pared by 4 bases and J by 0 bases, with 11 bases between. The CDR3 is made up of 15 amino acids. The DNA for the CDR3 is TGTGCCAGCAGCAGAGAAGTTAGCTCCTACAATGAGCAGTTCTTC. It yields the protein CASSREVSSYNEQFF.

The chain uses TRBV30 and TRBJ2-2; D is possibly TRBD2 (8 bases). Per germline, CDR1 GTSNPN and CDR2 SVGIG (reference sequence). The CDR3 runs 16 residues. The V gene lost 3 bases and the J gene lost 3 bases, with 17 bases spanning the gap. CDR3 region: CAWRGGGGSYTGELFF. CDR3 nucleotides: TGTGCCTGGAGAGGGGGCGGGGGGTCGTACACCGGGGAGCTGTTTTTT.

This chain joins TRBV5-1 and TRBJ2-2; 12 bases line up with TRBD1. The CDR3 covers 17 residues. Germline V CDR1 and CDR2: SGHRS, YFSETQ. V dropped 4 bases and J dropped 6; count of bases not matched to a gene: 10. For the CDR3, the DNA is TGCGCCAGCAGCCCGGGATCCGGGACAGGGGGCTCCGGGGAGCTGTTTTTT. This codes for CASSPGSGTGGSGELFF. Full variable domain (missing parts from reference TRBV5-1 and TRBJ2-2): KAGVTQTPRYLIKTRGQQVTLSCSPISGHRSVSWYQQTPGQGLQFLFEYFSETQRNKGNFPGRFSGRQFSNSRSEMNVSTLELGDSALYLCASSPGSGTGGSGELFFGEGSRLTVL.

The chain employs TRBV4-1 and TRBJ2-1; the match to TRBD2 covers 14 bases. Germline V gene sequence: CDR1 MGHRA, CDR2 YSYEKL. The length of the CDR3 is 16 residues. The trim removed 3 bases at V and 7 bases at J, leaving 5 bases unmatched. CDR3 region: CASSQETSGGANEQFF. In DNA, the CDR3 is TGCGCCAGCAGCCAGGAGACTAGCGGGGGGGCAAATGAGCAGTTCTTC.

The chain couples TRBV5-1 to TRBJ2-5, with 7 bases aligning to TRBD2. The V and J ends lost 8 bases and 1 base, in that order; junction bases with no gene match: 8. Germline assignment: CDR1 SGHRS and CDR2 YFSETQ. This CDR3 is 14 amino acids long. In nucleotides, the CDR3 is TGCGCCAGTGAAAAAGGCGGGGGCCAAGAGACCCAGTACTTC. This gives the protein CASEKGGGQETQYF. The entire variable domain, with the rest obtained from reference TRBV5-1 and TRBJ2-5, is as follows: KAGVTQTPRYLIKTRGQQVTLSCSPISGHRSVSWYQQTPGQGLQFLFEYFSETQRNKGNFPGRFSGRQFSNSRSEMNVSTLELGDSALYLCASEKGGGQETQYFGPGTRLLVL.

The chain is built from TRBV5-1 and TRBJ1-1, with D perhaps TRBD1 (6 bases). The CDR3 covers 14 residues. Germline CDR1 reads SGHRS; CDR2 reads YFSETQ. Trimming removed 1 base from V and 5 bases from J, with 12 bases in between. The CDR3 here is CASSLMGAGTEAFF. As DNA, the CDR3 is TGCGCCAGCAGCTTGATGGGGGCAGGGACTGAAGCTTTCTTT.

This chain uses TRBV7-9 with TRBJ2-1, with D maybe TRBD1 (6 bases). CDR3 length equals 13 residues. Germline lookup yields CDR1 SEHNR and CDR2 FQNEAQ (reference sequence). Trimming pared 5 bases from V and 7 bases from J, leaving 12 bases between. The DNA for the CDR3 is TGTGCCAGCAGCCCATTTAGGGGGAATGAGCAGTTCTTC. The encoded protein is CASSPFRGNEQFF. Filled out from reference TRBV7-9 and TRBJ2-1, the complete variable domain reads DTGVSQNPRHKITKRGQNVTFRCDPISEHNRLYWYRQTLGQGPEFLTYFQNEAQLEKSRLLSDRFSAERPKGSFSTLEIQRTEQGDSAMYLCASSPFRGNEQFFGPGTRLTVL.